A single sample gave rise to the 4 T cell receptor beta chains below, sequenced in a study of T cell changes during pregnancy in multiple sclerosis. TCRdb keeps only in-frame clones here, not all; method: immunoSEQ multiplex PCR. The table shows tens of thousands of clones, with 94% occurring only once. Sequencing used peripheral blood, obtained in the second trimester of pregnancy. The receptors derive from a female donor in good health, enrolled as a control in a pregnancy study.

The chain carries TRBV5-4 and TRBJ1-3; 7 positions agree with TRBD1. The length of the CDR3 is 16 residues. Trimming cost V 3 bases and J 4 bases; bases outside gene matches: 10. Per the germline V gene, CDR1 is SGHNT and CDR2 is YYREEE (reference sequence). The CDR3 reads CASSSGMTGTGNTIYF. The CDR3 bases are TGTGCCAGCAGCTCCGGAATGACAGGGACCGGAAACACCATATATTTT.

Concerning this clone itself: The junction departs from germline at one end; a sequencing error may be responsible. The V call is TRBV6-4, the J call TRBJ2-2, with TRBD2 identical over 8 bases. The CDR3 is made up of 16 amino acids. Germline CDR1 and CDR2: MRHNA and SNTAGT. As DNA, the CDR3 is TGTGCCAGCAGTCCAACCGGGACTAGGAACATCGGGGAGCTGTTTTTT. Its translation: CASSPTGTRNIGELFF.

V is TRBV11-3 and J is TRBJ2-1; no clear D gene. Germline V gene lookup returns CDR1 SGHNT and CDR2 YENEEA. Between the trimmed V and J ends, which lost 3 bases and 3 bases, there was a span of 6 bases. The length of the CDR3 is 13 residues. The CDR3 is CASSLIGYNEQFF. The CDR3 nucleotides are TGTGCCAGCAGCTTGATCGGCTACAATGAGCAGTTCTTC.

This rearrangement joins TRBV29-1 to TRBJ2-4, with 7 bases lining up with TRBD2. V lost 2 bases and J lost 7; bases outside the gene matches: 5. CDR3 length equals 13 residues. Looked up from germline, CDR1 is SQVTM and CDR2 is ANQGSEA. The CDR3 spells CSVESGRGNIQYF. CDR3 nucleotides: TGCAGCGTTGAATCCGGGCGGGGGAACATTCAGTACTTC.